This T cell receptor beta chain was captured in a study of blood T cell repertoires in COVID-19. Looking at the study overall: Both acute and convalescent COVID-19 samples were obtained from the United States, Italy and Spain. Sources were T cells, B-cell-depleted T cells, or PBMCs; the material itself was cDNA or gDNA.

V trimming: 5 bases; J trimming: 6 bases; junction bases outside the gene matches: 9. The CDR3 contains 14 residues. Germline V gives CDR1 SGHVS, CDR2 FQNEAQ. The authors' processing: Amplifying reference gene primers gave estimates of nucleated cell counts. The assay was immunoSEQ multiplex PCR, and TCRdb's table has in-frame clones only and misses some. V and J calls and clone size are as listed in that table; D and trimming were resolved from the DNA. The profile covers over 150,000 clones, with approximately 84% appearing a single time and around 7% taken by the ten largest. This sequence was found in a human donor in a cohort sampled during active COVID-19. The sequencing input was peripheral blood. The chain uses TRBV7-8 and TRBJ1-2; 7 nucleotides agree with TRBD1. CDR3 nucleotide sequence: TGTGCCAGCAGCCGAGACAGGGTCCCAGATGGCTACACCTTC. Amino acids: CASSRDRVPDGYTF.